This T cell receptor beta chain comes out of a study of blood T cell repertoires in COVID-19. Turning to the study itself: The United States, Italy and Spain supplied acute and convalescent COVID-19 samples. The analysed material was cDNA or gDNA that came from T cells, B-cell-depleted T cells, or PBMCs.

Original analysis: Amplifying reference gene primers gave estimates of nucleated cell counts. Sequenced by immunoSEQ multiplex PCR; TCRdb stores in-frame clones only, minus some. V, J and clone size reflect that table, while D and trimming were determined from the DNA. The table records 100,000 to 120,000 clones, nearly 90% of them present only once. The CDR3 length is 12 residues. Germline-derived CDR1 and CDR2 are MNHEY and SVGAGI. V was clipped by 5 bases and J by 9 bases; unmatched bases: 6. This receptor was obtained from a human donor in a cohort sampled during active COVID-19. The V call is TRBV6-5, the J call TRBJ2-7; 8 nucleotides align to TRBD1. Sequenced material: peripheral blood. CDR3 region: CASSQRQGRQYF. The CDR3 nucleotides are TGTGCCAGCAGTCAGAGACAGGGGAGGCAGTACTTC.